Shown below are 27 T cell receptor beta chains from a single sample sequenced in a study of T cell responses to AZD1222 COVID-19 vaccine. Here immunoSEQ multiplex PCR was the method, and the copy in TCRdb shows in-frame clones only, minus some. The table lists 150,000 or so clones, 85% to 95% of them singletons, with roughly 1.6% in the top ten. The material was peripheral blood, obtained 28 days after the second AZD1222 dose. These receptors were collected from an adult who received the AZD1222 COVID-19 vaccine.

CDR3 in amino acids: CASSRGQGVETQYF. CDR3 nucleotides: TGCGCCAGCAGCCGCGGACAGGGAGTGGAGACCCAGTACTTC. The chain has TRBV5-1 and TRBJ2-5; 8 positions agree with TRBD1. The CDR3 runs 14 residues. With V trimmed by 4 bases and J by 5 bases, 7 bases remained unmatched. Per the germline V gene, CDR1 is SGHRS and CDR2 is YFSETQ.

V is TRBV4-2 and J is TRBJ2-3; 8 bases agree with TRBD1. Germline V lookup: CDR1 LGHNA, CDR2 YNFKEQ. The CDR3 runs to 16 residues. The junction had 8 bases not matched to a gene; V was cut back by 3 bases and J by 3 bases. The CDR3, as DNA: TGTGCCAGCAGCCAGGACGGGACAGGTGGAACAGATACGCAGTATTTT. Protein product: CASSQDGTGGTDTQYF.

CDR3 coding DNA: TGTGCCAGTACCCCAGCAGGGGCGTTCTCTGGAAACACCATATATTTT. It yields the protein CASTPAGAFSGNTIYF. This chain joins TRBV19 and TRBJ1-3; tentative D call: TRBD1 (6 bases). The CDR3 has 16 residues. Germline V gene data show CDR1 as LNHDA and CDR2 as SQIVND (reference sequence). Trimming pared 7 bases from V and 0 bases from J, leaving 16 bases between.

The V call is TRBV5-1, the J call TRBJ1-6; D remains unclear. V gave up 2 bases and J gave up 7 bases, with 16 bases separating them. This CDR3 is 16 amino acids long. Germline V gene sequence: CDR1 SGHRS, CDR2 YFSETQ. The CDR3 region is CASSFNNQERNSPLHF. The DNA for the CDR3 is TGCGCCAGCAGCTTCAACAACCAGGAAAGAAATTCACCCCTCCACTTT.

The J gene is TRBJ1-2, the V gene TRBV6-5, with 9 nucleotides matching TRBD1. CDR1 is MNHEY and CDR2 is SVGAGI in the germline V gene. This CDR3 comprises 15 residues. Unmatched junction bases numbered 10, after V lost 4 bases and J lost 7 bases. CDR3 in DNA: TGTGCCAGCAGTTTATCGGACAGGGGTTGGGGTGGCTACACCTTC. Translation: CASSLSDRGWGGYTF.

The chain combines TRBV5-1 with TRBJ2-3; D gene uncertain. CDR3 length: 12 amino acids. V was clipped by 3 bases and J by 4 bases, with 6 bases between them. CDR1 SGHRS and CDR2 YFSETQ come from the germline V gene. CDR3 sequence reads: CASSSFADTQYF. The CDR3 coding sequence is TGCGCCAGCAGCTCGTTCGCAGATACGCAGTATTTT.

The J gene is TRBJ1-1, the V gene TRBV5-1; TRBD1 is a possible D gene (6 bases). This CDR3 region has 13 residues. The V end lost 4 bases, the J end lost 5 bases, and 12 bases lay between the germline ends. In germline, CDR1 is SGHRS, CDR2 YFSETQ. CDR3 amino acids: CASSTGQGTEAFF. The CDR3 nucleotides are TGCGCCAGCAGCACAGGGCAGGGGACTGAAGCTTTCTTT.

J is TRBJ2-3 and V is TRBV7-9; 9 nucleotides agree with TRBD2. The V and J ends lost 5 bases and 2 bases, in that order; junction bases with no gene match: 11. This CDR3 region has 17 residues. Germline CDR1 SEHNR, CDR2 FQNEAQ (reference sequence). The CDR3 DNA reads TGTGCCAGCAGCATCACGAGAACTAGCGGGCTCACAGATACGCAGTATTTT. It specifies CASSITRTSGLTDTQYF.

This clone was seen only once. The CDR3 here is CSLRELAGNEQFF. The CDR3 nucleotides read TGCAGCTTACGAGAACTAGCGGGGAATGAGCAGTTCTTC. The chain uses TRBV29-1 and TRBJ2-1; TRBD2 aligns across 10 bases. Trimming cost V 8 bases and J 7 bases; bases outside gene matches: 8. The CDR3 runs to 13 residues. Germline V gene data show CDR1 as SQVTM and CDR2 as ANQGSEA.

This chain connects TRBV4-1 to TRBJ1-1; the D gene is possibly TRBD1 (5 bases). Germline V gives CDR1 MGHRA, CDR2 YSYEKL. The length of the CDR3 is 15 residues. Trimming removed 0 bases at V and 11 bases at J, with 19 bases between. The CDR3 is CASSQDGGGGPTAFF. DNA of the CDR3: TGCGCCAGCAGCCAAGATGGTGGGGGGGGACCTACCGCTTTCTTT.

CDR3 nucleotide sequence: TGTGCCAGCAGCCAACGACACGGAGACACTGAAGCTTTCTTT. Its translation: CASSQRHGDTEAFF. The rearrangement joins TRBV3-1 (or the pseudogene TRBV3-2) to TRBJ1-1; D is undetermined. Trimming removed 2 bases from V and 3 bases from J, with 10 bases in between. The CDR3 covers 14 residues. Looked up from germline, CDR1 is LGHDT and CDR2 is YNNKEL (reference sequence).

The chain uses TRBV27 and TRBJ2-1, with a weak D call TRBD2 (5 bases). The CDR3 is 13 amino acids. Germline V gene sequence: CDR1 MNHEY, CDR2 SMNVEV (reference sequence). The ends were cut back, 3 bases at V and 8 bases at J, with 11 bases in the middle. The CDR3 here is CASSFLDFHEQFF. CDR3 DNA: TGTGCCAGCAGTTTTTTGGACTTCCATGAGCAGTTCTTC.

This rearrangement joins TRBV7-9 to TRBJ2-1; 11 bases fit TRBD2. There are 14 residues in the CDR3. V gave up 6 bases and J gave up 7 bases; unmatched junction bases: 5. CDR1 is SEHNR, CDR2 FQNEAQ, per germline (reference sequence). CDR3 sequence: CASSIAGGGNEQFF. The CDR3 DNA sequence: TGTGCCAGCAGTATAGCGGGAGGGGGGAATGAGCAGTTCTTC.

This rearrangement joins TRBV9 to TRBJ2-2, with D tentatively TRBD1 or TRBD2 (5 bases each). V dropped 2 bases and J dropped 2 bases, with 7 bases sitting between them. In germline, CDR1 is SGDLS, CDR2 YYNGEE. The CDR3 has 14 residues. The CDR3 DNA is TGTGCCAGCAGCGTCGGGACCAACACCGGGGAGCTGTTTTTT. Its translation: CASSVGTNTGELFF.

This clone has more than one count but fewer than ten. This chain uses TRBV18 with TRBJ1-6, with 8 bases that match TRBD1. J was trimmed by 5 bases and V by 3 bases; bases with no gene match: 3. Germline V gives CDR1 KGHSH, CDR2 LQKENI. The CDR3 is made up of 15 amino acids. The chain's CDR3 is CASSPGQGHNSPLHF. The CDR3 region has the DNA TGTGCCAGCTCACCTGGACAGGGCCATAATTCACCCCTCCACTTT.

The chain carries TRBV7-9 and TRBJ2-7; D gene uncertain. Trimming shortened V by 5 bases and J by 5 bases, and 10 bases separated the two germline ends. This CDR3 region has 12 residues. Germline V gene data show CDR1 as SEHNR and CDR2 as FQNEAQ (reference sequence). The CDR3 DNA sequence: TGTGCCAGCAGCACGCCCTGGGACGAGCAGTACTTC. It yields the protein CASSTPWDEQYF.

J is TRBJ1-5 and V is TRBV5-8, with D possibly matching TRBD1 (5 bases). V lost 6 bases to trimming and J lost 2 bases, with 15 bases between them. Germline V gene sequence: CDR1 SGHTS, CDR2 YDEGEE. CDR3 size: 15 residues. In DNA form, the CDR3 reads TGTGCCAGCACCATGCGGCAGGGTCGCAATCAGCCCCAGCATTTT. Translation gives CASTMRQGRNQPQHF.

In this sample, this clone turned up once. CDR3 coding DNA: TGTGCCAGCAGTTACGACGGAACAGGGGTAGCTTTCTTT. Translating it yields CASSYDGTGVAFF. The gene calls are TRBV6-2 or TRBV6-3 and TRBJ1-1; 7 nucleotides match TRBD1. Germline V lookup: CDR1 MNHEY, CDR2 SVGEGT. With 2 bases clipped from V and 10 bases from J, the junction kept 7 bases outside the gene matches. The CDR3 sequence is 13 residues long.

This chain uses TRBV5-6 with TRBJ1-1; D not resolved. Trimming left V 0 bases short and J 6 bases short, with 6 bases between. Germline V lookup: CDR1 SGHDT, CDR2 YYEEEE. This CDR3 is 12 amino acids long. This CDR3 reads CASSLGGPEAFF. The CDR3 region has the DNA TGTGCCAGCAGCTTGGGTGGCCCTGAAGCTTTCTTT.

This chain links TRBV18 with TRBJ2-1; D may match TRBD1 or TRBD2 (5 bases each). The CDR3 is 15 amino acids. The ends were cut back, 5 bases at V and 15 bases at J, with 26 bases in the middle. Germline V CDR1 and CDR2: KGHSH, LQKENI. As DNA, the CDR3 is TGTGCCAGCTCAGAACAGGTGGGGAGCAGTTCTTTCTGGTTCTTC. Its protein product is CASSEQVGSSSFWFF.

V gene TRBV6-5 combines with J gene TRBJ2-7; TRBD1 or TRBD2 may be the D gene (6 bases each). V dropped 7 bases and J dropped 0 bases, with 16 bases sitting between them. The CDR3 consists of 15 residues. The germline gives CDR1 MNHEY, CDR2 SVGAGI. CDR3 DNA sequence: TGTGCCAGCAAAAACGGGGGCCCTAGCTCCTACGAGCAGTACTTC. Translating gives CASKNGGPSSYEQYF.

The rearrangement joins TRBV24-1 to TRBJ1-1; 9 bases match TRBD1. Germline trimming cut 6 bases from V and 5 bases from J; bases unmatched to any gene: 9. Germline V gives CDR1 KGHDR, CDR2 SFDVKD. The CDR3 runs to 15 residues. CDR3 nucleotides: TGTGCCACCAGTAACTCCGGGACAGGGAGAACTGAAGCTTTCTTT. Translated, it gives CATSNSGTGRTEAFF.

This clone was observed a handful of times. The J gene is TRBJ1-1, the V gene TRBV12-3 or TRBV12-4; D not resolved. CDR3 length: 12 residues. The V gene lost 2 bases and the J gene lost 7 bases, with 8 bases spanning the gap. CDR3 bases: TGTGCCAGCAGTTTATCTTCCTTTGAAGCTTTCTTT. Protein sequence: CASSLSSFEAFF.

The CDR3 loop reads CASSRDSNYGYTF. The CDR3 DNA reads TGTGCCAGCAGCCGCGACAGTAACTATGGCTACACCTTC. This rearrangement joins TRBV7-8 to TRBJ1-2; perhaps TRBD1 as D (5 bases). Looked up from germline, CDR1 is SGHVS and CDR2 is FQNEAQ. This CDR3 comprises 13 residues. Trimming shortened V by 5 bases and J by 1 base, and 8 bases separated the two germline ends.

The chain uses TRBV11-2 and TRBJ2-7; D might be TRBD2 (6 bases). The CDR3 is made up of 17 amino acids. The V gene lost 6 bases and the J gene lost 3 bases, with 24 bases spanning the gap. Germline V lookup: CDR1 SGHAT, CDR2 FQNNGV. CDR3: CASSYYPREKFDYEQYF. DNA of the CDR3: TGTGCCAGCAGTTACTACCCCCGGGAGAAATTTGACTACGAGCAGTACTTC. Supplemented by reference TRBV11-2 and TRBJ2-7, the full variable domain reads EAGVAQSPRYKIIEKRQSVAFWCNPISGHATLYWYQQILGQGPKLLIQFQNNGVVDDSQLPKDRFSAERLKGVDSTLKIQPAKLEDSAVYLCASSYYPREKFDYEQYFGPGTRLTVT.

This clone showed up just once. The chain couples TRBV6-5 to TRBJ1-2; maybe TRBD1 (6 bases). CDR1 is MNHEY, CDR2 SVGAGI, per germline. The CDR3 runs to 15 residues. V lost 0 bases to trimming and J lost 7 bases, with 15 bases between them. The CDR3 protein is CASSYSSQGAGGYTF. Written as DNA, the CDR3 is TGTGCCAGCAGTTACTCGTCACAGGGAGCGGGTGGCTACACCTTC.

The rearrangement links TRBV3-1 (or the pseudogene TRBV3-2) to TRBJ1-2, with D possibly TRBD1 on 6 matching bases. V gave up 5 bases and J gave up 12 bases, with 13 bases separating them. Germline CDR1 reads LGHDT; CDR2 reads YNNKEL (reference sequence). The CDR3 has 11 residues. CDR3 loop: CASSSLAGDTF. The CDR3 DNA sequence: TGTGCCAGCAGCTCATTAGCAGGGGACACCTTC.